The 21 T cell receptor beta chains below were found in one sample sequenced in a study of chemoradiotherapy in HPV16-positive cancers. The repertoire was sequenced with immunoSEQ multiplex PCR; TCRdb's copy has only in-frame clones and lacks some. The sample carries 2,500 or so clones, over 75% recorded once. The input for sequencing was tumor tissue, taken from a patient who underwent chemoradiotherapy. Source of these receptors: a human donor with HPV-associated anogenital cancer.

This clone appeared a few times. The chain links TRBV13 to TRBJ2-1, with TRBD2 identical over 7 bases. Germline V gives CDR1 PRHDT, CDR2 FYEKMQ (reference sequence). V lost 7 bases and J lost 1; bases outside the gene matches: 7. This CDR3 comprises 15 residues. The CDR3 DNA sequence: TGTGCCAGCACCCCAGCGGGGCGGTCCTACAATGAGCAGTTCTTC. Translated, it gives CASTPAGRSYNEQFF.

This chain joins TRBV6-4 and TRBJ2-1; a weak D match, TRBD1 (6 bases). The CDR3 has 13 amino acids. The V and J ends lost 2 bases and 5 bases respectively, with 7 bases between them. Germline loops: CDR1 MRHNA, CDR2 SNTAGT. The CDR3 protein is CASSDRDNNEQFF. The CDR3 DNA sequence: TGTGCCAGCAGTGACAGGGACAACAATGAGCAGTTCTTC.

A word on this clone: The germline gene is not matched at one end of the junction; a read error may be the cause. J is TRBJ2-7 and V is TRBV7-7; D is uncertain. This CDR3 is built from 13 residues. Looked up from germline, CDR1 is SSHAT and CDR2 is FNYEAQ (reference sequence). For the CDR3, the DNA is TGTGCTAGCAGTTCCCCTGGGGTGGAGGAGCAGTACTTC. It is translated as CASSSPGVEEQYF.

V is TRBV10-2 and J is TRBJ2-2; TRBD1 matches at 12 bases. CDR3 length equals 14 residues. CDR1 and CDR2 (germline): WSHSY, SAAADI. CDR3 sequence: CTTTVGQGARELFF. The DNA of the CDR3 is TGCACCACCACTGTGGGACAGGGGGCTCGGGAGCTGTTTTTT.

This clone was found once. The V and J genes are TRBV30 and TRBJ1-3, with D tentatively TRBD1 (5 bases). Per germline, CDR1 GTSNPN and CDR2 SVGIG (reference sequence). The CDR3 loop spans 13 amino acids. Trimming shortened V by 5 bases and J by 6 bases, and 14 bases separated the two germline ends. The CDR3 spells CAWEGEGKNTIYF. Here the CDR3 DNA reads TGTGCCTGGGAGGGTGAGGGGAAAAACACCATATATTTT.

Only a few counts were recorded for this clone. The rearrangement uses TRBV19 and TRBJ1-5; 9 bases are shared with TRBD1. J gave up 2 bases and V 5 bases, and 7 bases lay outside the gene matches. This CDR3 is built from 16 residues. Germline CDR1 LNHDA, CDR2 SQIVND (reference sequence). CDR3 coding DNA: TGTGCCAGTAGTTCACGGACAGGGGCCGGCAATCAGCCCCAGCATTTT. This translates into CASSSRTGAGNQPQHF.

The rearrangement joins TRBV29-1 to TRBJ2-1, with D possibly being TRBD2 (7 bases). This CDR3 is built from 16 residues. Germline loops: CDR1 SQVTM, CDR2 ANQGSEA. Trimming stripped 3 bases from V and 4 bases from J, with 19 bases between. In DNA form, the CDR3 reads TGCAGCGTTGAGGGGGCAAGTAGCGGGCGTTACAATGAGCAGTTCTTC. Encoded protein: CSVEGASSGRYNEQFF.

The genes are TRBV2 and TRBJ1-1, with D possibly being TRBD1 (5 bases). This CDR3 has 16 residues. Trimming stripped 7 bases from V and 0 bases from J, with 18 bases between. From germline, CDR1 is SNHLY and CDR2 FYNNEI. In DNA, the CDR3 is TGTGCCAGCAAAGGGGCAGTATTAGCCATGAACACTGAAGCTTTCTTT. Its protein is CASKGAVLAMNTEAFF.

CDR3: CATSRGTSGGETQYF. DNA for the CDR3: TGTGCCACCAGCAGAGGGACTAGCGGGGGAGAGACCCAGTACTTC. The V and J genes are TRBV15 and TRBJ2-5; TRBD2 agrees at 13 bases. Germline V gene data show CDR1 as LNHNV and CDR2 as YYDKDF (reference sequence). The length of the CDR3 is 15 residues. With 1 base clipped from V and 4 bases from J, the junction kept 0 bases outside the gene matches.

The chain links TRBV15 to TRBJ2-2; the D gene is possibly TRBD2 (7 bases). Germline loops: CDR1 LNHNV, CDR2 YYDKDF (reference sequence). The CDR3 runs to 15 residues. Trimming removed 0 bases at V and 8 bases at J, with 13 bases between. This chain's CDR3 is CATSRDAGAAGELFF. For the CDR3, the DNA is TGTGCCACCAGCAGAGATGCGGGGGCCGCAGGGGAGCTGTTTTTT.

This chain uses TRBV19 with TRBJ1-2; a possible D gene is TRBD1 (6 bases). In germline, CDR1 is LNHDA, CDR2 SQIVND (reference sequence). V gave up 7 bases and J gave up 2 bases, with 17 bases separating them. The CDR3 contains 15 residues. The CDR3 loop reads CASTAVGTSNYGYTF. In DNA, the CDR3 is TGTGCCAGTACCGCGGTGGGGACATCGAACTATGGCTACACCTTC.

The V gene is TRBV9, the J gene TRBJ1-3; D remains ambiguous. The length of the CDR3 is 16 residues. Germline assignment: CDR1 SGDLS and CDR2 YYNGEE. The V gene lost 1 base and the J gene lost 1 base, with 12 bases spanning the gap. The CDR3 region has the DNA TGTGCCAGCAGCGTAAGCGGAGTTCGATCTGGAAACACCATATATTTT. Its translation: CASSVSGVRSGNTIYF.

The V gene is TRBV15, the J gene TRBJ1-1, with unresolved D. Germline V lookup: CDR1 LNHNV, CDR2 YYDKDF (reference sequence). CDR3 length: 13 residues. Deletions cut 1 base from V and 2 bases from J, with 5 bases between. CDR3 coding DNA: TGTGCCACCAGCAGAGCGGTCAACACTGAAGCTTTCTTT. This codes for CATSRAVNTEAFF.

The gene calls are TRBV30 and TRBJ1-4, with D uncertain. Germline CDR1 GTSNPN, CDR2 SVGIG (reference sequence). V was clipped by 3 bases and J by 4 bases, with 6 bases between them. This CDR3 has 12 amino acids. The CDR3 DNA follows: TGTGCCTGGAGAGCCTATAATGAAAAACTGTTTTTT. Its translation: CAWRAYNEKLFF. The whole variable domain, remainder taken from reference TRBV30 and TRBJ1-4, is SQTIHQWPATLVQPVGSPLSLECTVEGTSNPNLYWYRQAAGRGLQLLFYSVGIGQISSEVPQNLSASRPQDRQFILSSKKLLLSDSGFYLCAWRAYNEKLFFGSGTQLSVL.

This sequence joins TRBV2 and TRBJ1-4, with 9 positions matching TRBD1. After removal of 3 bases from V and 7 bases from J, the junction contained 3 bases not matched to a gene. The germline CDR1 and CDR2 sequences are SNHLY and FYNNEI. The CDR3 loop spans 14 amino acids. The CDR3 DNA follows: TGTGCCAGCAGTGACCTACAGGGGGCTGAAAAACTGTTTTTT. Translation gives CASSDLQGAEKLFF.

The chain employs TRBV5-5 and TRBJ2-3; D remains ambiguous. Trimming took 1 base from V and 5 from J, leaving 5 bases between them. The CDR3 contains 12 residues. CDR1 and CDR2 from the germline V gene are SGHKS and YYEKEE (reference sequence). The CDR3 loop is CASSLRIDTQYF. As DNA, the CDR3 is TGTGCCAGCAGCTTGAGGATAGATACGCAGTATTTT.

This clone was counted once. The chain employs TRBV18 and TRBJ2-3; D is unresolved. Trimming took off 1 base at V and 3 bases at J, with 2 bases between the two ends. The CDR3 length is 12 residues. Germline V lookup: CDR1 KGHSH, CDR2 LQKENI. The CDR3 DNA reads as TGTGCCAGCTCACCACAAACAGATACGCAGTATTTT. Translated, it gives CASSPQTDTQYF.

This clone was seen a single time. V is TRBV12-5 and J is TRBJ2-1; 7 bases match TRBD2. The CDR3 is made up of 13 amino acids. V lost 0 bases and J lost 15; bases outside the gene matches: 8. Per the germline V gene, CDR1 is LGHNT and CDR2 is FRNRAP. The CDR3 here is CASGLVAGRVPFF. The CDR3, as DNA: TGTGCTAGTGGTTTGGTAGCTGGGAGGGTTCCGTTCTTC.

The CDR3 region has the DNA TGCGCCAGCAGCGTTAGCGGAAATGCAGATACGCAGTATTTT. This translates into CASSVSGNADTQYF. V gene TRBV5-1 combines with J gene TRBJ2-3, with D maybe TRBD2 (6 bases). The CDR3 loop spans 14 amino acids. CDR1 is SGHRS and CDR2 is YFSETQ in the germline V gene. Trimming stripped 4 bases from V and 4 bases from J, with 13 bases between. Together with reference TRBV5-1 and TRBJ2-3, the CDR3 gives the full variable domain: KAGVTQTPRYLIKTRGQQVTLSCSPISGHRSVSWYQQTPGQGLQFLFEYFSETQRNKGNFPGRFSGRQFSNSRSEMNVSTLELGDSALYLCASSVSGNADTQYFGPGTRLTVL.

The table lists this clone with a count of one. Written as DNA, the CDR3 is TGTGCCAGCTCAAGAGCGGGAGGGGGACACGAGCAGTACTTC. It yields the protein CASSRAGGGHEQYF. The chain links TRBV7-9 to TRBJ2-7; 10 bases map to TRBD2. The length of the CDR3 is 14 residues. V gave up 8 bases and J gave up 5 bases; unmatched junction bases: 9. Germline values: CDR1 SEHNR, CDR2 FQNEAQ (reference sequence).

The genes are TRBV6-5 and TRBJ2-6; D perhaps matches TRBD1 (6 bases). Per germline, CDR1 MNHEY and CDR2 SVGAGI. V was shortened by 8 bases and J by 2 bases, with 13 bases between the two germline ends. CDR3 length equals 15 residues. In DNA, the CDR3 is TGTGCCAGCTTCAATCCAGGGGCTGGGGCCAACGTCCTGACTTTC. This gives the protein CASFNPGAGANVLTF.